The table lists the clone carrying this TCR beta chain with a few counts. Germline CDR1 SGHTA, CDR2 FQGNSA. CDR3 size: 13 residues. The V gene lost 0 bases and the J gene lost 8 bases, with 8 bases spanning the gap. The data are from a study of human T cells and chemical hapten exposure. The time point here: patch test 3, about 24 weeks after DPC sensitization. Treatment here: therapeutic diphenylcyclopropenone sensitization with weekly scalp DPC. Unique molecular identifiers were attached to individual cDNA molecules within the library. One entry per CDR3 protein results from TCRdb running MiXCR on the RACE reads. The table shows 95,000 to 150,000 distinct CDR3 sequences, with 11% occurring only once.

This sample comprised whole blood, obtained in connection with sensitization to the hapten diphenylcyclopropenone (DPC). This sequence was found in a woman between 45 and 65 years old with alopecia areata. Some clones in this sample may be carry-over from other donors' samples. This rearrangement joins TRBV7-2 to TRBJ2-4; D is undetermined. The CDR3 spells CASSLAAYHIQYF. The CDR3 nucleotides read TGTGCCAGCAGCTTAGCGGCTTACCACATTCAGTACTTC.